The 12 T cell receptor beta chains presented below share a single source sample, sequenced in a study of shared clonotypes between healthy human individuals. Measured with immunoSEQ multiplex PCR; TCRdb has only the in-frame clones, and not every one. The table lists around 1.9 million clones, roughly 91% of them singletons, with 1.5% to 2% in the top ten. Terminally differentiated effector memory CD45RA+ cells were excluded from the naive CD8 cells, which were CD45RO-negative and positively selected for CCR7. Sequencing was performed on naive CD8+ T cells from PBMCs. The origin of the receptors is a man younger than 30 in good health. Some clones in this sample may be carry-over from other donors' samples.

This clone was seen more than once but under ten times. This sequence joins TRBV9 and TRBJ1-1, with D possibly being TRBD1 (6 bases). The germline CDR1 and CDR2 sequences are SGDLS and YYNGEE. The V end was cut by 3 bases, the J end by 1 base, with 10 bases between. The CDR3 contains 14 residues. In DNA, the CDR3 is TGTGCCAGCAGCGCGACACAGGGGAACACTGAAGCTTTCTTT. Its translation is CASSATQGNTEAFF. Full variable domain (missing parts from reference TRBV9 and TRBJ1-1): DSGVTQTPKHLITATGQRVTLRCSPRSGDLSVYWYQQSLDQGLQFLIQYYNGEERAKGNILERFSAQQFPDLHSELNLSSLELGDSALYFCASSATQGNTEAFFGQGTRLTVV.

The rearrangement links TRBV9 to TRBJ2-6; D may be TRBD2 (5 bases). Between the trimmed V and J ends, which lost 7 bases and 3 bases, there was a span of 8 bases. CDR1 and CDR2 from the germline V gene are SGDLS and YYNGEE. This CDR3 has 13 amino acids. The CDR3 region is CASGGGGANVLTF. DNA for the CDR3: TGTGCCAGCGGCGGAGGTGGGGCCAACGTCCTGACTTTC.

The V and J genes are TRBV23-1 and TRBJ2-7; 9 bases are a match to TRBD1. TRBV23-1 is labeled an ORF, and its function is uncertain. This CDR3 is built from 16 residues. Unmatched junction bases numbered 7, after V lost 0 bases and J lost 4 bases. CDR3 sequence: CASSQSVRDRVYEQYF. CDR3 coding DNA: TGCGCCAGCAGTCAATCAGTACGGGACAGGGTTTACGAGCAGTACTTC.

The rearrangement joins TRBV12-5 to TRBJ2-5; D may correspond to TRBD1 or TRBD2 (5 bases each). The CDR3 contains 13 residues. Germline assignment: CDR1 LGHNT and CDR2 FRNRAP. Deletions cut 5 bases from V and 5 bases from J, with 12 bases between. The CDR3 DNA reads TGTGCTAGTGGTCCGGGACCACAGGAGACCCAGTACTTC. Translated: CASGPGPQETQYF.

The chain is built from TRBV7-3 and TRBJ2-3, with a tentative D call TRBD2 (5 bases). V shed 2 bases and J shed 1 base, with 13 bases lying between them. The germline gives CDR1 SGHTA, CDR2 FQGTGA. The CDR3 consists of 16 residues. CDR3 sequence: CASSLGPSWGTDTQYF. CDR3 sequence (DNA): TGTGCCAGCAGCTTAGGTCCTAGCTGGGGCACAGATACGCAGTATTTT.

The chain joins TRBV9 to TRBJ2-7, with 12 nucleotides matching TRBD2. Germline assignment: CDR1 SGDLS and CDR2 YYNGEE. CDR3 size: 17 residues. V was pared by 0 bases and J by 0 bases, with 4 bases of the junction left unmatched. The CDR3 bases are TGTGCCAGCAGCGTAGTTCCTAGCGGGAGGGTCTCCTACGAGCAGTACTTC. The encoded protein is CASSVVPSGRVSYEQYF.

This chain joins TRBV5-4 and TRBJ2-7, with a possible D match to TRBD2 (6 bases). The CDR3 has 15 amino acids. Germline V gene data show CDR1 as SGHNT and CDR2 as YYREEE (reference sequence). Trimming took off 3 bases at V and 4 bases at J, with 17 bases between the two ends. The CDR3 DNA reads TGTGCCAGCAGCTCCGCCGGGACTGCAAGTTACGAGCAGTACTTC. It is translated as CASSSAGTASYEQYF.

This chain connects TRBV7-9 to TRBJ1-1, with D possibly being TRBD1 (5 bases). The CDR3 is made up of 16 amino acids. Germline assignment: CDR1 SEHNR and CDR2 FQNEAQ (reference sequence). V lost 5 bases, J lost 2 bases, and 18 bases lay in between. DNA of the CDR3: TGTGCCAGCAGCACAACCGGGACCCCCCTCAACACTGAAGCTTTCTTT. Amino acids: CASSTTGTPLNTEAFF.

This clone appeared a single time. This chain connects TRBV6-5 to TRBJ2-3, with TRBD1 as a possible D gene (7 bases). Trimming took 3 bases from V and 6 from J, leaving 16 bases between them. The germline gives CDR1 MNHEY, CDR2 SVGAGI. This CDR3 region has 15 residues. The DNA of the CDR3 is TGTGCCAGCAGTTATACGGGGGACAGAGCTGATACGCAGTATTTT. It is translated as CASSYTGDRADTQYF.

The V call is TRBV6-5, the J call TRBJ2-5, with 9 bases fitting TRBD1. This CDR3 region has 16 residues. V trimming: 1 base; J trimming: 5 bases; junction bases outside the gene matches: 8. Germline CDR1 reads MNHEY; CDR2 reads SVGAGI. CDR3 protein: CASSYLPQGAGETQYF. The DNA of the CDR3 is TGTGCCAGCAGTTACTTACCACAGGGGGCCGGGGAGACCCAGTACTTC.

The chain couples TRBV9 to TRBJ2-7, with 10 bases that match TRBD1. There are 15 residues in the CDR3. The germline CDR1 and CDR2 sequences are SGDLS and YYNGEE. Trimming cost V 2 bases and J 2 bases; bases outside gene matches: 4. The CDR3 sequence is CASSVGQGTAYEQYF. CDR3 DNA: TGTGCCAGCAGCGTGGGACAGGGGACAGCCTACGAGCAGTACTTC.

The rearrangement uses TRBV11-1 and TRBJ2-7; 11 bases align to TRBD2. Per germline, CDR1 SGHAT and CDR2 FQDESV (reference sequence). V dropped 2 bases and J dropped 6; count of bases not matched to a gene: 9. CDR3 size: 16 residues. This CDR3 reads CASSLSSLAGGGEQYF. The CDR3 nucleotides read TGTGCCAGCAGCTTAAGTAGTCTAGCGGGAGGTGGCGAGCAGTACTTC.